This passage covers 6 T cell receptor beta chains from one sample sequenced in a study of blood T cells in healthy people across ages. For the second PCR, which ran for 7 to 11 cycles, a sample-barcoded 5' primer and a J-beta primer mix were used. In TCRdb, the 5' RACE reads were re-called with MiXCR into one record per CDR3 protein. The repertoire holds some 1.5 million distinct CDR3 sequences, with 28% as singletons. Sequenced sample: blood. Source of these receptors: a woman between 25 and 40 years old in good health.

This clonotype appeared a few times. The chain combines TRBV20-1 with TRBJ1-2, with a possible D match to TRBD1 (5 bases). Germline V gene sequence: CDR1 DFQATT, CDR2 SNEGSKA (reference sequence). This CDR3 spans 12 amino acids. The V gene lost 4 bases and the J gene lost 5 bases, with 11 bases spanning the gap. CDR3 amino acids: CSATGASYGYTF. The CDR3 region has the DNA TGCAGTGCTACCGGGGCTTCATATGGCTACACCTTC.

This clonotype was observed at least ten times. V and J are TRBV7-2 and TRBJ2-7; 12 bases line up with TRBD2. CDR1 is SGHTA, CDR2 FQGNSA, per germline. J lost 1 base, V lost 8 bases, and 9 bases had no gene match. The CDR3 totals 16 residues. CDR3 sequence: CASGPPGLAGSYEQYF. CDR3 DNA: TGTGCCAGCGGACCACCGGGACTAGCGGGTTCCTACGAGCAGTACTTC.

This clonotype has a count of ten or more. The chain links TRBV7-2 to TRBJ2-7; the D is unclear. The V end was cut by 0 bases, the J end by 4 bases, with 16 bases between. The CDR3 loop spans 16 amino acids. CDR1 SGHTA and CDR2 FQGNSA come from the germline V gene. CDR3: CASSLAPSQSGYEQYF. CDR3 nucleotide sequence: TGTGCCAGCAGCTTAGCCCCGAGTCAATCTGGTTACGAGCAGTACTTC. Based on the CDR3 plus reference TRBV7-2 and TRBJ2-7, the full variable domain is GAGVSQSPSNKVTEKGKDVELRCDPISGHTALYWYRQSLGQGLEFLIYFQGNSAPDKSGLPSDRFSAERTGGSVSTLTIQRTQQEDSAVYLCASSLAPSQSGYEQYFGPGTRLTVT.

This clonotype was recorded at least ten times. The V gene is TRBV5-1, the J gene TRBJ2-7; the D gene is possibly TRBD2 (6 bases). V was pared by 6 bases and J by 3 bases, with 19 bases between. Germline V gene data show CDR1 as SGHRS and CDR2 as YFSETQ. This CDR3 has 15 amino acids. In nucleotides, the CDR3 is TGCGCCAGCACCACCGCACCGGGACTGAACTACGAGCAGTACTTC. Its translation is CASTTAPGLNYEQYF.

Points on this clonotype: A read error may account for a junction end that differs from germline. The chain joins TRBV3-1 to TRBJ1-4; tentative D call: TRBD1 (6 bases). This CDR3 spans 15 amino acids. Germline CDR1 reads LGHDT; CDR2 reads YNNKEL (reference sequence). CDR3 in DNA: TGTGCCAGCGGCCAAGTTGGGGGGCGATCTGAAAAACTGTTTTTT. As protein: CASGQVGGRSEKLFF.

This clonotype has a count of ten or more. The gene calls are TRBV29-1 and TRBJ2-7; D is possibly TRBD1 (5 bases). The germline V gene encodes CDR1 SQVTM and CDR2 ANQGSEA. This CDR3 contains 12 residues. The V end lost 3 bases, the J end lost 3 bases, and 9 bases lay between the germline ends. Written as DNA, the CDR3 is TGCAGCGTTGACAGCCAGGGCTACGAGCAGTACTTC. This sequence encodes CSVDSQGYEQYF.